These T cell receptor beta chains were read from a single sample in a study of T cells after yellow fever vaccination. Via MiXCR, TCRdb re-called the 5' RACE reads, giving one row per CDR3 protein. The sample lists 120,000 to 150,000 distinct CDR3 sequences; 7.7% were seen once. The sequences come from CD4+ T cells sorted from PBMCs, collected 5 days after the yellow fever booster vaccination. The receptors derive from a man aged 25-40 years who received the YFV17D yellow fever vaccine. CDR3s include the opening cysteine and the closing phenylalanine or tryptophan. D genes are given only for firm matches. Clone size is shown for a subset of rows, as once, few, many or a class of expanded clone.

abundance: .
d_gene: .
j_gene: TRBJ1-2
v_gene: TRBV5-6
CDR3aa: CASSFGPKVGYTF
CDR3nt: TGTGCCAGCAGCTTCGGACCTAAAGTTGGCTACACCTTC

abundance: many
d_gene: .
j_gene: TRBJ2-7
v_gene: TRBV20-1
CDR3aa: CSARDGGRGNTYEQYF
CDR3nt: TGCAGTGCTAGAGATGGGGGGCGCGGTAATACCTACGAGCAGTACTTC

abundance: many
d_gene: .
j_gene: TRBJ2-1
v_gene: TRBV24-1
CDR3aa: CATSDATRVNEQFF
CDR3nt: TGTGCCACCAGTGATGCCACTAGGGTCAATGAGCAGTTCTTC

abundance: few
d_gene: .
j_gene: TRBJ2-1
v_gene: TRBV7-6
CDR3aa: CASSLATLNEQFF
CDR3nt: TGTGCCAGCAGCTTAGCTACCCTCAATGAGCAGTTCTTC

abundance: many
d_gene: TRBD2
j_gene: TRBJ2-1
v_gene: TRBV3-1
CDR3aa: CASSQDPQLAGEQFF
CDR3nt: TGTGCCAGCAGCCAAGATCCGCAGCTAGCGGGAGAGCAGTTCTTC

abundance: many
d_gene: .
j_gene: TRBJ2-2
v_gene: TRBV3-1
CDR3aa: CASSRPSHTGELFF
CDR3nt: TGTGCCAGCAGCCGGCCGTCCCACACCGGGGAGCTGTTTTTT

abundance: many
d_gene: TRBD2
j_gene: TRBJ2-1
v_gene: TRBV7-9
CDR3aa: CASSPKWTSGRDYNEQFF
CDR3nt: TGTGCCAGCAGCCCTAAGTGGACTAGCGGGAGAGACTACAATGAGCAGTTCTTC

abundance: .
d_gene: TRBD1
j_gene: TRBJ2-2
v_gene: TRBV12-3/TRBV12-4
CDR3aa: CASRGTGALFF
CDR3nt: TGTGCCAGCAGGGGGACAGGTGCCCTGTTTTTT

abundance: many
d_gene: .
j_gene: TRBJ2-2
v_gene: TRBV19
CDR3aa: CASNGLYAAGELFF
CDR3nt: TGTGCCAGCAACGGACTATACGCCGCCGGGGAGCTGTTTTTT

abundance: many
d_gene: TRBD1
j_gene: TRBJ2-3
v_gene: TRBV6-1
CDR3aa: CASRDTGATDTQYF
CDR3nt: TGTGCCAGCAGGGATACAGGGGCCACAGATACGCAGTATTTT

abundance: many
d_gene: TRBD2
j_gene: TRBJ2-5
v_gene: TRBV20-1
CDR3aa: CSARLLGGSQETQYF
CDR3nt: TGCAGTGCTCGACTGTTGGGAGGGAGCCAAGAGACCCAGTACTTC

abundance: many
d_gene: .
j_gene: TRBJ2-3
v_gene: TRBV7-3
CDR3aa: CASSFSGRPDTQYF
CDR3nt: TGTGCCAGCAGCTTCTCGGGGCGACCAGATACGCAGTATTTT

abundance: many
d_gene: .
j_gene: TRBJ2-5
v_gene: TRBV5-1
CDR3aa: CASSFGRGPETQYF
CDR3nt: TGCGCCAGCAGCTTCGGGCGGGGGCCAGAGACCCAGTACTTC

abundance: many
d_gene: .
j_gene: TRBJ1-5
v_gene: TRBV24-1
CDR3aa: CATSDLHGGAVRGNQPQHF
CDR3nt: TGTGCCACCAGTGATTTGCACGGCGGGGCCGTACGAGGCAATCAGCCCCAGCATTTT

abundance: many
d_gene: .
j_gene: TRBJ2-7
v_gene: TRBV5-1
CDR3aa: CASSDDYEQYF
CDR3nt: TGCGCCAGCAGCGACGACTACGAGCAGTACTTC

abundance: many
d_gene: .
j_gene: TRBJ1-1
v_gene: TRBV7-9
CDR3aa: CASSLARTRKNMNTEAFF
CDR3nt: TGTGCCAGCAGCTTAGCGAGGACACGAAAAAACATGAACACTGAAGCTTTCTTT

abundance: many
d_gene: .
j_gene: TRBJ2-6
v_gene: TRBV11-1
CDR3aa: CASSYNFRRRGGSGANVLTF
CDR3nt: TGTGCCAGCAGTTATAATTTCCGCAGAAGGGGGGGCTCTGGGGCCAACGTCCTGACTTTC

abundance: many
d_gene: .
j_gene: TRBJ2-3
v_gene: TRBV12-3/TRBV12-4
CDR3aa: CASSSVGSGDTQYF
CDR3nt: TGTGCCAGCAGTTCTGTTGGGAGTGGAGATACGCAGTATTTT

abundance: many
d_gene: .
j_gene: TRBJ2-3
v_gene: TRBV5-6
CDR3aa: CASSPGLAVITDTQYF
CDR3nt: TGTGCCAGCAGCCCGGGATTAGCGGTTATCACAGATACGCAGTATTTT

abundance: many
d_gene: TRBD1
j_gene: TRBJ2-7
v_gene: TRBV7-2
CDR3aa: CASSRTGTGNSYEQYF
CDR3nt: TGTGCCAGCAGCAGAACCGGGACAGGAAACTCCTACGAGCAGTACTTC

abundance: few
d_gene: .
j_gene: TRBJ1-2
v_gene: TRBV20-1
CDR3aa: CSAREIGLRGYTF
CDR3nt: TGCAGTGCTAGAGAGATTGGACTAAGGGGCTACACCTTC

abundance: many
d_gene: TRBD2
j_gene: TRBJ2-1
v_gene: TRBV6-5
CDR3aa: CASSYSRSGGPNEQFF
CDR3nt: TGTGCCAGCAGTTACTCCAGGAGCGGGGGGCCCAATGAGCAGTTCTTC

abundance: few
d_gene: .
j_gene: TRBJ2-5
v_gene: TRBV7-9
CDR3aa: CASSLGDTGTQYF
CDR3nt: TGTGCCAGCAGCTTAGGCGACACCGGGACCCAGTACTTC

abundance: many
d_gene: TRBD2
j_gene: TRBJ2-1
v_gene: TRBV20-1
CDR3aa: CSAQGLAGVIYNEQFF
CDR3nt: TGCAGTGCTCAGGGATTAGCGGGAGTGATCTACAATGAGCAGTTCTTC

abundance: .
d_gene: .
j_gene: TRBJ2-6
v_gene: TRBV12-3/TRBV12-4
CDR3aa: CARSLVLGGGSGANVLTF
CDR3nt: TGTGCCCGCAGTTTAGTCCTTGGCGGCGGTTCTGGGGCCAACGTCCTGACTTTC

abundance: many
d_gene: TRBD1
j_gene: TRBJ1-2
v_gene: TRBV29-1
CDR3aa: CSVGFQGAYYGYTF
CDR3nt: TGCAGCGTTGGCTTTCAGGGGGCGTACTATGGCTACACCTTC

abundance: few
d_gene: TRBD2
j_gene: TRBJ2-1
v_gene: TRBV4-1
CDR3aa: CASSQEGLAGYNEQFF
CDR3nt: TGCGCCAGCAGCCAAGAAGGTCTAGCGGGATACAATGAGCAGTTCTTC

abundance: .
d_gene: .
j_gene: TRBJ2-2
v_gene: TRBV20-1
CDR3aa: CSARSPGTSTGELFF
CDR3nt: TGCAGTGCCCGATCGCCCGGTACGAGCACCGGGGAGCTGTTTTTT

abundance: many
d_gene: TRBD1
j_gene: TRBJ1-5
v_gene: TRBV6-5
CDR3aa: CASSSNRGLKPQHF
CDR3nt: TGTGCCAGCAGTTCCAACAGGGGGTTGAAGCCCCAGCATTTT

abundance: many
d_gene: TRBD2
j_gene: TRBJ2-3
v_gene: TRBV7-6
CDR3aa: CASSPSGTLSDTQYF
CDR3nt: TGTGCCAGCAGCCCAAGCGGGACCCTCTCAGATACGCAGTATTTT

abundance: many
d_gene: TRBD2
j_gene: TRBJ2-5
v_gene: TRBV20-1
CDR3aa: CSAKGTSGSLETQYF
CDR3nt: TGCAGTGCTAAAGGGACTAGCGGGAGCTTAGAGACCCAGTACTTC

abundance: many
d_gene: .
j_gene: TRBJ2-2
v_gene: TRBV5-1
CDR3aa: CASGQTVTTGELFF
CDR3nt: TGCGCCAGCGGACAGACAGTTACCACCGGGGAGCTGTTTTTT

abundance: few
d_gene: .
j_gene: TRBJ1-1
v_gene: TRBV7-8
CDR3aa: CASSSWLTEAFF
CDR3nt: TGTGCCAGCAGCTCCTGGCTCACTGAAGCTTTCTTT

abundance: many
d_gene: .
j_gene: TRBJ2-7
v_gene: TRBV7-9
CDR3aa: CASSLAGGGYEQYF
CDR3nt: TGTGCCAGCAGCTTAGCGGGAGGGGGATACGAGCAGTACTTC

abundance: many
d_gene: TRBD2
j_gene: TRBJ2-3
v_gene: TRBV20-1
CDR3aa: CSARDPAGGFKDTQYF
CDR3nt: TGCAGTGCTAGAGATCCAGCGGGAGGTTTCAAAGATACGCAGTATTTT

abundance: many
d_gene: TRBD2
j_gene: TRBJ2-5
v_gene: TRBV20-1
CDR3aa: CSARGGVETQYF
CDR3nt: TGCAGTGCTAGGGGGGGGGTAGAGACCCAGTACTTC

abundance: many
d_gene: .
j_gene: TRBJ2-1
v_gene: TRBV29-1
CDR3aa: CSVSEQFF
CDR3nt: TGCAGCGTCAGTGAGCAGTTCTTC

abundance: many
d_gene: .
j_gene: TRBJ2-2
v_gene: TRBV18
CDR3aa: CASSPEVGELFF
CDR3nt: TGTGCCAGCTCACCGGAAGTCGGGGAGCTGTTTTTT

abundance: many
d_gene: .
j_gene: TRBJ2-3
v_gene: TRBV4-2
CDR3aa: CASSLQGSGASTDTQYF
CDR3nt: TGTGCCAGCAGCCTGCAGGGTAGCGGAGCCAGCACAGATACGCAGTATTTT

abundance: many
d_gene: TRBD2
j_gene: TRBJ2-1
v_gene: TRBV2
CDR3aa: CASSAGTSDPRQFF
CDR3nt: TGTGCCAGCAGTGCCGGGACTAGCGACCCGAGGCAGTTCTTC

abundance: many
d_gene: .
j_gene: TRBJ2-1
v_gene: TRBV29-1
CDR3aa: CSVEGVTYNEQFF
CDR3nt: TGCAGCGTTGAAGGGGTTACTTACAATGAGCAGTTCTTC

abundance: many
d_gene: .
j_gene: TRBJ2-7
v_gene: TRBV11-2
CDR3aa: CASSPQIFYEQYF
CDR3nt: TGTGCCAGCAGCCCCCAGATTTTCTACGAGCAGTACTTC

abundance: many
d_gene: TRBD2
j_gene: TRBJ2-5
v_gene: TRBV7-2
CDR3aa: CASSLGGSGVYQETQYF
CDR3nt: TGTGCCAGCAGCTTAGGGGGTAGCGGGGTGTACCAAGAGACCCAGTACTTC

abundance: many
d_gene: .
j_gene: TRBJ1-1
v_gene: TRBV20-1
CDR3aa: CSARGKPGEAFF
CDR3nt: TGCAGTGCTAGGGGGAAACCCGGTGAAGCTTTCTTT

abundance: .
d_gene: .
j_gene: TRBJ2-4
v_gene: TRBV5-5
CDR3aa: CASSFNPGSENIQYF
CDR3nt: TGTGCCAGCAGCTTTAACCCTGGATCCGAAAACATTCAGTACTTC

abundance: few
d_gene: .
j_gene: TRBJ1-1
v_gene: TRBV6-5
CDR3aa: CASRLVGNTEAFF
CDR3nt: TGTGCCAGCAGATTGGTTGGGAACACTGAAGCTTTCTTT

abundance: many
d_gene: .
j_gene: TRBJ2-7
v_gene: TRBV5-1
CDR3aa: CASTPVGGSYEQYF
CDR3nt: TGCGCCAGCACCCCGGTGGGGGGCTCCTACGAGCAGTACTTC